This T cell receptor (beta chain) was identified during a study of cytomegalovirus exposure and HLA in healthy donors. General study points: The CMV antigen specificity of a few CMV-associated chains was confirmed through in vitro analysis.

Samples came from healthy bone marrow donors. This clone was counted once. The antigen is undetermined. Per the germline V gene, CDR1 is SEHNR and CDR2 is FQNEAQ (reference sequence). The ends were cut back, 5 bases at V and 0 bases at J, with 14 bases in the middle. CDR3 length equals 17 residues. Use of 60 Vbeta and 13 Jbeta primers characterized the PCR. Sequencing used immunoSEQ multiplex PCR; TCRdb keeps in-frame clones, though not all of them. The sample includes over 45,000 clones, around 82% of them seen just once. The chain carries TRBV7-9 and TRBJ1-6; a weak D match, TRBD1 (5 bases). Sequenced material: PBMCs. This sequence was found in a boy younger than 18 in good health and CMV-seropositive. The chain's CDR3 is CASSHRTRLSYNSPLHF. The CDR3 DNA reads TGTGCCAGCAGCCACAGGACACGTCTCTCCTATAATTCACCCCTCCACTTT.